Sequencing of this T cell receptor (beta chain) was carried out in a study of regulatory T cells in long-lasting Graves disease. Across the study: Prior antithyroid drug treatment in newly diagnosed Graves' patients lasted under 3 months. Overall study findings and caveats: Thyroid tissue went unstudied; only peripheral blood was examined.

Arm-PCR of CDR3 regions with iRepertoire HTBI primers generated TCR beta libraries. TCRdb reprocessed the multiplex PCR reads with MiXCR, giving one entry per CDR3 protein. Here the sample spans 550,000 to 600,000 distinct CDR3 sequences, 15% to 20% being singletons. Germline CDR1 is SNHLY and CDR2 is FYNNEI. V lost 8 bases, J lost 0 bases, and 8 bases lay in between. The CDR3 loop spans 13 amino acids. In its sample, this clonotype was seen many times. No antigen is known for it. Specified time point: newly diagnosed GD, antithyroid drugs for less than 3 months. Extracted RNA from PBMCs served as the source of the TCR library. These data also formed part of another study, on T cells in Graves' hyperthyroidism and ophthalmopathy. That investigation notes: In the analysis, a 13 V-J model separated ophthalmopathy from stable hyperthyroidism.

This chain uses TRBV2 with TRBJ1-5; no clear D. Material: peripheral blood mononuclear cells (PBMCs), obtained at new diagnosis, from a patient treated with antithyroid drugs. The receptor's source is a man between 18 and 35 years old with Graves disease. The CDR3 reads CASSGDSNQPQHF. The DNA for the CDR3 is TGTGCCAGCTCCGGCGATAGCAATCAGCCCCAGCATTTT.